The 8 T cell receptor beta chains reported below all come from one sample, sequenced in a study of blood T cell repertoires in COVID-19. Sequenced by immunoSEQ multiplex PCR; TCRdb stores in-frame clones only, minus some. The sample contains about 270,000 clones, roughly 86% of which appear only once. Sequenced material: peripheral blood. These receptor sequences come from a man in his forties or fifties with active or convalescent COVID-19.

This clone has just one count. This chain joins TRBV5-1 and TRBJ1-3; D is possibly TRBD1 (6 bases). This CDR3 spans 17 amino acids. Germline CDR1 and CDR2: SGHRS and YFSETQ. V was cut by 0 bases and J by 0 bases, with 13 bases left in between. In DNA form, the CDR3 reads TGCGCCAGCAGCTTGGATGGACAGTTTCCCTCTGGAAACACCATATATTTT. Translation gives CASSLDGQFPSGNTIYF.

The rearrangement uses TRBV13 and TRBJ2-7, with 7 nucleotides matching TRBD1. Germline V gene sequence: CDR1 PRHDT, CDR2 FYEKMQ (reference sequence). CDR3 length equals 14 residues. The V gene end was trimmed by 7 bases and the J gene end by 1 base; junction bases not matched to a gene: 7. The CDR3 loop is CASNHRGQSYEQYF. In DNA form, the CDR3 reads TGTGCCAGCAACCATAGGGGGCAGTCCTACGAGCAGTACTTC.

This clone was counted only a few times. Here the CDR3 reads CASTQGDTEAFF. The CDR3 bases are TGTGCCAGTACCCAGGGGGACACTGAAGCTTTCTTT. V gene TRBV2 combines with J gene TRBJ1-1, with 7 bases matching TRBD1. Germline CDR1 is SNHLY and CDR2 is FYNNEI. The CDR3 sequence is 12 residues long. The junction had 4 bases not matched to a gene; V was cut back by 9 bases and J by 3 bases.

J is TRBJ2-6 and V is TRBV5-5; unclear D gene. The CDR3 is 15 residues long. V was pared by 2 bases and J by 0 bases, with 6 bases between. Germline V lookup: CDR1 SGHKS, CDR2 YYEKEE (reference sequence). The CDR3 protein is CASSLLSSGANVLTF. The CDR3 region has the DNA TGTGCCAGCAGCTTACTCTCCTCTGGGGCCAACGTCCTGACTTTC.

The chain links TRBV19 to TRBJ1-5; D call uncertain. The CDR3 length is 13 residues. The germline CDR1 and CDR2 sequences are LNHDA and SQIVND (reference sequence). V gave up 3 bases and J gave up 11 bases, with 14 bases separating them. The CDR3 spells CASSIVPQAAQHF. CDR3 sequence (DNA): TGTGCCAGTAGTATTGTCCCCCAGGCCGCCCAGCATTTT.

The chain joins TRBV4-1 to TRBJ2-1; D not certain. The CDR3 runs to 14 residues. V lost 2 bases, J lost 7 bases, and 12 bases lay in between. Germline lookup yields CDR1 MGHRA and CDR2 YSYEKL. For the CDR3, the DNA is TGCGCCAGCAGCCAAAGTCCTAGATGGAATGAGCAGTTCTTC. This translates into CASSQSPRWNEQFF.

Here the CDR3 DNA reads TGTGCCAGCAGCGCCGGGACAGGGAACTGGCAGCCCCAGCATTTT. It specifies CASSAGTGNWQPQHF. The gene calls are TRBV7-2 and TRBJ1-5, with 9 bases aligning to TRBD1. V was clipped by 5 bases and J by 7 bases; unmatched bases: 9. The CDR3 spans 15 residues. Germline V gene sequence: CDR1 SGHTA, CDR2 FQGNSA.

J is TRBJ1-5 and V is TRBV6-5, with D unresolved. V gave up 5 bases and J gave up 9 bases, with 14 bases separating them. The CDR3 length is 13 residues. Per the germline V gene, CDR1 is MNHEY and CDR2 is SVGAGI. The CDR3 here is CASSPVLTRPQHF. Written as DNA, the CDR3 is TGTGCCAGCAGTCCGGTCCTGACTCGGCCCCAGCATTTT.